This TCR beta chain originates from a study of read filtering for tumor transcriptome and immune sequencing (TCRdb year 2020). As for the study more broadly: The cohort consisted of some 16 male and roughly 13 female patients, with a mean age of about 70 years and an age range of roughly 40 to 85. TCR-region mapped reads per sample ranged from about 4 to 10.27 million with IR-seq versus only roughly 75 to 1273 with RNA-seq. By revised international staging, eight or nine patients were R-ISS I, over 15 were R-ISS II and roughly seven were R-ISS III. After DNase treatment, whole-transcriptome libraries were prepared using the TruSeq RNA Access Library Prep Kit. The study compared TCR repertoires from targeted immune repertoire sequencing and bulk whole-transcriptome sequencing run on the same bone marrow samples. One main goal was a read-filtering strategy for immune repertoire data, in particular deciding whether clonotypes backed by only one read should be removed.

The research as a whole found: In IR-seq, single-read clonotypes were approximately 80% of clonotypes but about 3.5% of total reads; in RNA-seq they were 74.6% of clonotypes and 44.6% of reads. Compared with RNA-seq, IR-seq captured clonotypes at much higher depth and more reliably, and a smaller IR-seq throughput was enough to identify most shared clonotypes. Removing single-read clonotypes increased the correlation between IR-seq and RNA-seq shared clonotype proportions. The sorted CD138-negative fraction was a mixed bone marrow immune population, not purified T cells.

Starting from around 400 ng RNA, TCR libraries were constructed with the Immunoverse kit using molecular barcoded adaptors that cover the alpha/delta and beta/gamma chains. TCR library preparation used the same RNA that was used for transcriptome sequencing. An Illumina HiSeq 4000 with 2 x 150 cycles was used to sequence the TCR libraries. The authors' analysis ran thus. MiXCR aligned TCR reads to human V, D, J and C references and assembled the aligned reads into CDR3 clonotypes, with quality filtering and error correction included. The tcR package in R was used to analyze clonotype counts and gene usage diversity. Raw mapping reads were checked after the RNA-seq reads had been mapped by STAR aligner version 2.5.3a onto the human GRCh37 genome. IR-seq fastq files were randomly downsampled with Seqtk 1.3 to test the effect of sequencing depth on detected clonotypes. Starting from the raw public reads, TCRdb applied fastp trimming at Q25, assembled clones with MiXCR and retained in-frame beta chains. All rows with the same CDR3 protein become a single entry with the most common DNA and genes. It is TCRdb's table, rather than the study itself, that gives the V and J calls and clone size. The sample contains 40,000 to 50,000 distinct CDR3 sequences, approximately 19% of them found a single time. Of the sample, 15% to 17% is held by the ten largest clones.

CDR1 and CDR2, looked up from the germline V gene (reference sequence), are LNHDA and SQIVND. From its cysteine to its phenylalanine, the CDR3 spans 14 amino acids. Kept here is only the CDR3 DNA, which spans 42 bases and is read in frame from base 1. At the junction V is shortened by 6 bases and J by 8 bases; bases outside the gene matches: 9. This clonotype was seen repeatedly, ten times or more. It has no known antigen specificity. No base-level quality is on record; no much larger clone is a single base apart. Bone marrow was sampled from every patient at the time of active disease. Ficoll-Hypaque density gradient centrifugation was used to isolate the bone marrow mononuclear cells. Myeloma plasma cells were removed and CD138-negative cells were obtained by negative selection following labeling with CD138 magnetic microbeads on a MACS separator. The purity of the isolated cells was checked by flow cytometry with CD138 antibodies on an Attune NxT. TRIzol reagent was used to extract total RNA, and a NanoDrop spectrophotometer was used to quantify the extracted RNA. For each patient, paired RNA-seq and IR-seq were run on the CD138-negative bone marrow sample from that patient.

Here the chain combines TRBV19 and TRBJ2-1; 8 middle bases align to TRBD2. Sequencing input: a population of CD138-negative cells sorted from bone marrow. In light of the paper, this sample's cell subset or site label describes: bone marrow mononuclear cells depleted of CD138+ plasma/myeloma cells by negative magnetic selection. This clonotype was sampled from a donor at least 40 years old with multiple myeloma. This receptor carries the CDR3 CASRRAGVSDEQFF. The DNA reads as follows: TGTGCCAGTAGACGAGCGGGAGTATCCGATGAGCAGTTCTTC.